In its sample, the clone carrying this T cell receptor beta chain was seen a few times. The antigen remains undetermined. The entry originates in a study of Tregs in tolerant kidney transplant recipients. This CDR3 has 16 amino acids. Trimming removed 0 bases from V and 2 bases from J; junction bases left unmatched: 3. Germline V lookup: CDR1 SGDLS, CDR2 YYNGEE. Findings and caveats of the study: Expanding Tregs on activated donor B cells appeared to best identify donor-specific TCRbeta clones.

Measured with immunoSEQ multiplex PCR; TCRdb has only the in-frame clones, and not every one. The profile covers about 240,000 clones, with approximately 83% appearing a single time and around 0.68% taken by the ten largest. Unstimulated regulatory T cells (CD4+CD25+CD127-), CD4+CD25- non-regulatory cells, CD4 and CD8 cells were FACS-sorted from thawed PBMCs. This receptor was taken from a human donor in good health. The V gene is TRBV9, the J gene TRBJ1-3, with 9 positions matching TRBD1. Sequencing used CD4+ T cells from blood. CDR3 residues: CASSVGGQGTGNTIYF. CDR3 nucleotides: TGTGCCAGCAGCGTAGGAGGACAGGGGACTGGAAACACCATATATTTT.